The next 13 T cell receptor beta chains were all read from a single sample in a study of T cells in Graves' hyperthyroidism and ophthalmopathy (dated by TCRdb to between 2018 and 2021). The library was obtained by multiplex PCR. Sequencing was carried out with an Illumina HiSeq 2000. The TCR beta CDR3 regions were amplified from the RNA transcripts. The TCR CDR3 was subjected to a first round of RT-PCR using the HTBI primer set and the Qiagen OneStep RT-PCR kit. TCRdb's own reprocessing of the public reads used fastp at Q25 and MiXCR and kept productive beta chains. Entries are consolidated by CDR3 protein sequence, retaining the most common genes and DNA. Across this sample there are some 740,000 distinct CDR3 sequences, with approximately 15% seen only once. The leading ten clones occupy approximately 10% of the sample. Material: blood. These receptors all stem from a woman between 18 and 29 years old with Graves' hyperthyroidism.

This clonotype was counted many times. V usage is TRBV20-1 and J usage is TRBJ2-1, with TRBD2 matching over 10 bases. Germline trimming cut 5 bases from V and 0 bases from J; bases unmatched to any gene: 10. Germline V lookup: CDR1 DFQATT, CDR2 SNEGSKA (reference sequence). There are 17 residues in the CDR3. The CDR3 DNA reads TGCAGTGCTCAGGGTAGCGGGAGGCCAAGCTCCTACAATGAGCAGTTCTTC. It specifies CSAQGSGRPSSYNEQFF.

This clonotype turned up a few times. V and J are TRBV6-1 and TRBJ2-1; 10 bases line up with TRBD2. Per germline, CDR1 MNHNS and CDR2 SASEGT. The CDR3 extends over 12 amino acids. The V gene end was trimmed by 6 bases and the J gene end by 9 bases; junction bases not matched to a gene: 2. In DNA, the CDR3 is TGTGCCAGCAGCGGACTAGCGGCTGAGCAGTTCTTC. Translation: CASSGLAAEQFF.

This sequence joins TRBV5-6 and TRBJ2-1, with D perhaps given as TRBD1 or TRBD2 (7 bases each). Trimming took off 6 bases at V and 0 bases at J, with 19 bases between the two ends. Germline V lookup: CDR1 SGHDT, CDR2 YYEEEE. CDR3 length equals 17 residues. Written as DNA, the CDR3 is TGTGCCAGCACCAGGGGGGGTAGGTTAGTCTCCTACAATGAGCAGTTCTTC. Its translation: CASTRGGRLVSYNEQFF.

V gene TRBV15 combines with J gene TRBJ2-1; D uncertain. Germline V gives CDR1 LNHNV, CDR2 YYDKDF (reference sequence). The CDR3 runs to 17 residues. Between the trimmed V and J ends, which lost 0 bases and 4 bases, there was a span of 16 bases. CDR3 nucleotide sequence: TGTGCCACCAGCAGAGAGTTCCGGACGGTTAAGTACAATGAGCAGTTCTTC. Translated, it gives CATSREFRTVKYNEQFF.

This clonotype has more than one count but fewer than ten. V is TRBV9 and J is TRBJ2-7, with TRBD2 identical over 8 bases. V was pared by 0 bases and J by 6 bases, with 5 bases of the junction left unmatched. This CDR3 is 14 amino acids long. The V gene's germline CDR1 is SGDLS and CDR2 YYNGEE. This CDR3 reads CASSVGAGAGEQYF. CDR3 in DNA: TGTGCCAGCAGCGTAGGAGCGGGAGCGGGCGAGCAGTACTTC.

Many counts were recorded for this clonotype. This chain links TRBV19 with TRBJ2-1; 12 nucleotides agree with TRBD2. Per germline, CDR1 LNHDA and CDR2 SQIVND (reference sequence). The CDR3 covers 14 residues. V lost 9 bases, J lost 9 bases, and 9 bases stayed unmatched. The DNA for the CDR3 is TGTGCCAGCAGCCCAGGACTAGCGGGAAGTGAGCAGTTCTTC. This codes for CASSPGLAGSEQFF. The complete variable domain, with remaining parts taken from reference TRBV19 and TRBJ2-1, reads DGGITQSPKYLFRKEGQNVTLSCEQNLNHDAMYWYRQDPGQGLRLIYYSQIVNDFQKGDIAEGYSVSREKKESFPLTVTSAQKNPTAFYLCASSPGLAGSEQFFGPGTRLTVL.

This clonotype appeared a few times. The V and J genes are TRBV7-9 and TRBJ2-5; D call uncertain. V was shortened by 5 bases and J by 2 bases, with 12 bases between the two germline ends. This CDR3 spans 14 amino acids. From germline, CDR1 is SEHNR and CDR2 FQNEAQ (reference sequence). CDR3 nucleotides: TGTGCCAGCAGCAGGTCGGGTGGTCAAGAGACCCAGTACTTC. Its protein product is CASSRSGGQETQYF.

The J gene is TRBJ2-4, the V gene TRBV24-1; TRBD1 matches 7 bases. V trimming: 5 bases; J trimming: 3 bases; junction bases outside the gene matches: 3. Germline CDR1 and CDR2: KGHDR and SFDVKD. This CDR3 is built from 14 residues. The CDR3 loop reads CATSGQGDKNIQYF. Written as DNA, the CDR3 is TGTGCCACCAGTGGACAGGGAGACAAAAACATTCAGTACTTC.

This clonotype was recorded at least ten times. This sequence joins TRBV20-1 and TRBJ2-1; 11 bases are shared with TRBD2. Germline loops: CDR1 DFQATT, CDR2 SNEGSKA (reference sequence). The CDR3 is made up of 16 amino acids. Trimming cost V 1 base and J 2 bases; bases outside gene matches: 4. CDR3 DNA sequence: TGCAGTGCTAGAGCTCAACTAGCGGGAGCCTACAATGAGCAGTTCTTC. It encodes CSARAQLAGAYNEQFF.

In the case of this clonotype: A read error is possible here, since a much larger clone lies one base away. The CDR3 carries no conserved terminal phenylalanine or tryptophan, so it likely arises from a read error. The chain employs TRBV20-1 and TRBJ2-1; 9 bases agree with TRBD2. The CDR3 consists of 18 residues. V shed 3 bases, J shed 0 bases, and the junction held 12 bases outside the gene matches. CDR1 is DFQATT, CDR2 SNEGSKA, per germline (reference sequence). The CDR3 coding sequence is TGCAGTGCTAGTTTCCCAGCGGGAGGCCTAAGCTCCTACAATGAGCAGTTCCTC. Translation: CSASFPAGGLSSYNEQFL.

This clonotype showed up just a few times. The chain carries TRBV19 and TRBJ2-2; D possibly corresponds to TRBD1 (5 bases). CDR3 length equals 17 residues. The V end lost 7 bases, the J end lost 1 base, and 19 bases lay between the germline ends. The germline V gene encodes CDR1 LNHDA and CDR2 SQIVND (reference sequence). The CDR3 sequence: CASNNLLGQGNTGELFF. Here the CDR3 DNA reads TGTGCCAGTAACAATCTATTGGGTCAGGGGAACACCGGGGAGCTGTTTTTT.

Ten or more counts support this clonotype. The V and J genes are TRBV6-1 and TRBJ1-2; D gene ambiguous. CDR1 MNHNS and CDR2 SASEGT come from the germline V gene. This CDR3 comprises 17 residues. V dropped 1 base and J dropped 0 bases, with 15 bases sitting between them. The CDR3 DNA reads as TGTGCCAGCAGTGAAGTCCCCCTTATGAAAGCTAACTATGGCTACACCTTC. Encoded protein: CASSEVPLMKANYGYTF.

Of note for this clonotype: A read error is possible here, since a much larger clone lies one base away. The chain employs TRBV3-1 and TRBJ2-7; D ambiguous. CDR1 is LGHDT, CDR2 YNNKEL, per germline (reference sequence). V lost 8 bases, J lost 4 bases, and 18 bases lay in between. The CDR3 length is 14 residues. The CDR3 spells CASGPSRQQYEQYF. In DNA form, the CDR3 reads TGTGCCAGCGGCCCTAGTCGGCAGCAGTACGAGCAGTACTTC.